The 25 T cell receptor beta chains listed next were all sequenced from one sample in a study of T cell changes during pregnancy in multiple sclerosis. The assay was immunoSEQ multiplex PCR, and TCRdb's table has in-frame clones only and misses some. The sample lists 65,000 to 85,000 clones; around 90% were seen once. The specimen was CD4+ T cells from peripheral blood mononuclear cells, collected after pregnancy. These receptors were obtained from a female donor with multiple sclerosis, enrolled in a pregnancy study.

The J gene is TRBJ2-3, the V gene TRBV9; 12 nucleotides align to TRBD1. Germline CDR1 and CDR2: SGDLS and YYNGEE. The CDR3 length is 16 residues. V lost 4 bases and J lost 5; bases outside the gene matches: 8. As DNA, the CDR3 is TGTGCCAGCAGCACTCGGGACAGGGGGCAGGGAGATACGCAGTATTTT. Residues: CASSTRDRGQGDTQYF.

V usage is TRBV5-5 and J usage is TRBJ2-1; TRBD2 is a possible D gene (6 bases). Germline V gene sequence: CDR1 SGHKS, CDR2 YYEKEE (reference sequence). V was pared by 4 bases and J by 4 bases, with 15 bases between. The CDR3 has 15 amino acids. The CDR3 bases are TGTGCCAGCAGCCCCGGCGGGAACCCTTACAATGAGCAGTTCTTC. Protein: CASSPGGNPYNEQFF.

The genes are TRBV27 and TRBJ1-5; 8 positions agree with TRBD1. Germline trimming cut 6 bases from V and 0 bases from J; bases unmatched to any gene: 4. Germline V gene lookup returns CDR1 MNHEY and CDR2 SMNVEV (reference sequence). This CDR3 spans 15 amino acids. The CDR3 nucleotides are TGTGCCAGCAGCATAGGACAGGGTAGCAATCAGCCCCAGCATTTT. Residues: CASSIGQGSNQPQHF.

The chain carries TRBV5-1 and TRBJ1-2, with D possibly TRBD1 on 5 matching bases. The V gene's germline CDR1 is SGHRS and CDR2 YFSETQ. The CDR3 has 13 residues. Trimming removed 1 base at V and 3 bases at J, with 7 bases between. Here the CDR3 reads CASSLKGDYGYTF. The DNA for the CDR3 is TGCGCCAGCAGCTTGAAAGGGGACTATGGCTACACCTTC. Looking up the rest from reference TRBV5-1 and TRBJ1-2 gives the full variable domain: KAGVTQTPRYLIKTRGQQVTLSCSPISGHRSVSWYQQTPGQGLQFLFEYFSETQRNKGNFPGRFSGRQFSNSRSEMNVSTLELGDSALYLCASSLKGDYGYTFGSGTRLTVV.

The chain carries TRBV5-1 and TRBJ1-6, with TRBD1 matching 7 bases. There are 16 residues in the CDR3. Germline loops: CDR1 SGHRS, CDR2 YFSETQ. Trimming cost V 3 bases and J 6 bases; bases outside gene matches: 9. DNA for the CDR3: TGCGCCAGCAGCTCCCTCCCGGGACAGACTAATTCACCCCTCCACTTT. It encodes CASSSLPGQTNSPLHF. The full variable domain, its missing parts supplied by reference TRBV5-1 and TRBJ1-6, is KAGVTQTPRYLIKTRGQQVTLSCSPISGHRSVSWYQQTPGQGLQFLFEYFSETQRNKGNFPGRFSGRQFSNSRSEMNVSTLELGDSALYLCASSSLPGQTNSPLHFGNGTRLTVT.

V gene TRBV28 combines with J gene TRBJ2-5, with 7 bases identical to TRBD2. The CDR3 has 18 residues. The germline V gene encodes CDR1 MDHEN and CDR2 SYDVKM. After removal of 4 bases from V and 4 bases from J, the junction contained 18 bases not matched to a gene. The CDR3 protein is CASSWTRITGREGETQYF. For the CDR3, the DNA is TGTGCCAGCAGTTGGACCCGAATAACGGGCAGGGAGGGAGAGACCCAGTACTTC. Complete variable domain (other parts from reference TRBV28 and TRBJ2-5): DVKVTQSSRYLVKRTGEKVFLECVQDMDHENMFWYRQDPGLGLRLIYFSYDVKMKEKGDIPEGYSVSREKKERFSLILESASTNQTSMYLCASSWTRITGREGETQYFGPGTRLLVL.

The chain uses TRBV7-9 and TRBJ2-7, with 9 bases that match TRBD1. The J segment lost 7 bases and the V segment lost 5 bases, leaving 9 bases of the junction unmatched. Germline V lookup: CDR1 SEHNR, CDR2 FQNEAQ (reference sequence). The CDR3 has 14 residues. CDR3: CASSAQGASREQYF. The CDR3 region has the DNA TGTGCCAGCAGCGCACAGGGGGCCTCGAGAGAGCAGTACTTC.

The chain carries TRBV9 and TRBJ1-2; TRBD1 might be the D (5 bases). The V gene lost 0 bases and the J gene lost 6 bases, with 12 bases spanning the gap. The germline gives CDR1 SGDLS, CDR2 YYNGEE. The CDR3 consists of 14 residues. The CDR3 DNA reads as TGTGCCAGCAGCGTAGTTGCAGGGAGGGATGGCTACACCTTC. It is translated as CASSVVAGRDGYTF.

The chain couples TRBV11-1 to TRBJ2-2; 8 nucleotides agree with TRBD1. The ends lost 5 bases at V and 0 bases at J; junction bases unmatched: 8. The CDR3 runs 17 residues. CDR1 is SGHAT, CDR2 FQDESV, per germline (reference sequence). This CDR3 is CASSRYTGGSNTGELFF. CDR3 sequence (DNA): TGTGCCAGCAGCCGCTATACAGGGGGATCGAACACCGGGGAGCTGTTTTTT.

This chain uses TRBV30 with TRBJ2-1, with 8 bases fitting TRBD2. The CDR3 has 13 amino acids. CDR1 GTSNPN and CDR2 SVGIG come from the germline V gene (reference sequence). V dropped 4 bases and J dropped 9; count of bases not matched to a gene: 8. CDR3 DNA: TGTGCCTGGACCCTCCAGCGGGAGACTGAGCAGTTCTTC. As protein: CAWTLQRETEQFF.

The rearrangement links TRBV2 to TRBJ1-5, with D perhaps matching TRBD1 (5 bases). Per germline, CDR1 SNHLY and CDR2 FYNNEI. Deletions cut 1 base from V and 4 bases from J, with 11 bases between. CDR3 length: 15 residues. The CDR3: CASSEEAAGNQPQHF. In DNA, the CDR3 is TGTGCCAGCAGTGAAGAGGCGGCAGGGAATCAGCCCCAGCATTTT.

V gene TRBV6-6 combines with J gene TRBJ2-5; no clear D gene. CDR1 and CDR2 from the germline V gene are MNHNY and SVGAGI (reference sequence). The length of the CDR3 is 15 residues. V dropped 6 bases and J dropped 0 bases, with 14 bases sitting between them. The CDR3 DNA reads TGTGCCAGCAGCCGAGACACCCAGTACCAAGAGACCCAGTACTTC. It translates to CASSRDTQYQETQYF.

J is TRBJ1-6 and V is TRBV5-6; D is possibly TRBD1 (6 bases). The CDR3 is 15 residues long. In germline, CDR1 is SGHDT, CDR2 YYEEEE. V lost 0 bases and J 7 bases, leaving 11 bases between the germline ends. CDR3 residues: CASSLGQGWNSPLHF. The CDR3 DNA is TGTGCCAGCAGCTTGGGGCAGGGGTGGAATTCACCCCTCCACTTT.

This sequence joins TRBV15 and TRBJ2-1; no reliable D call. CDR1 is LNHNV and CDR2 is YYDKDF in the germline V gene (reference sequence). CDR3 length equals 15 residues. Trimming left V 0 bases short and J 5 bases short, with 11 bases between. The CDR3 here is CATSRDQVANNEQFF. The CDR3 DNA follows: TGTGCCACCAGCAGAGATCAGGTTGCCAACAATGAGCAGTTCTTC.

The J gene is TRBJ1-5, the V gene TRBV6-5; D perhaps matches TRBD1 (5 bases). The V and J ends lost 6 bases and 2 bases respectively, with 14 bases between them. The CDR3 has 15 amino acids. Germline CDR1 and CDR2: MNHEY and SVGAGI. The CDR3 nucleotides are TGTGCCAGCAGGCTGTGGGGGAGGCGCAATCAGCCCCAGCATTTT. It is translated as CASRLWGRRNQPQHF.

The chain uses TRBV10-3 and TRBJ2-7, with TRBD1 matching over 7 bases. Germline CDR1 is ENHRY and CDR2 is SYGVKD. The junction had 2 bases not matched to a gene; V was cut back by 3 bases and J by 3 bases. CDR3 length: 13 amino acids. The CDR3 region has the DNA TGTGCCATCAGTGACGGGGACAGCTACGAGCAGTACTTC. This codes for CAISDGDSYEQYF.

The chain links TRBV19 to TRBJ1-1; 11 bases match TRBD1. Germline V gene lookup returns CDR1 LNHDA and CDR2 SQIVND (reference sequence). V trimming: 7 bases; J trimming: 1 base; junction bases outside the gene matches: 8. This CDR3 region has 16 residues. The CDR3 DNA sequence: TGTGCCAGTAAAGGATTGGACAGGGGGCCGAACACTGAAGCTTTCTTT. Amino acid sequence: CASKGLDRGPNTEAFF.

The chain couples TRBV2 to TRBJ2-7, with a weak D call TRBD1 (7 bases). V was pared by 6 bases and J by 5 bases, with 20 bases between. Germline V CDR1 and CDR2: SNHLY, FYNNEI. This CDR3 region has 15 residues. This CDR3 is CASRDYRGRLNEQYF. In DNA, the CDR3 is TGTGCCAGCAGGGACTACAGGGGACGGTTGAACGAGCAGTACTTC.

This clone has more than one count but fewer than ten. As DNA, the CDR3 is TGTGCCATCAGTGATCAGTCTAACTATGGCTACACCTTC. As protein: CAISDQSNYGYTF. The gene calls are TRBV10-3 and TRBJ1-2; D not resolved. This CDR3 spans 13 amino acids. Germline V gene sequence: CDR1 ENHRY, CDR2 SYGVKD. The V gene lost 3 bases and the J gene lost 0 bases, with 5 bases spanning the gap.

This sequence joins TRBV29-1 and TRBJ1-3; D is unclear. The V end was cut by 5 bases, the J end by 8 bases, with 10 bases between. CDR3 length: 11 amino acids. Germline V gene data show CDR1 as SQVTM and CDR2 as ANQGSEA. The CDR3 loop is CSVSSGDTIYF. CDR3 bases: TGCAGCGTTAGTTCCGGGGACACCATATATTTT.

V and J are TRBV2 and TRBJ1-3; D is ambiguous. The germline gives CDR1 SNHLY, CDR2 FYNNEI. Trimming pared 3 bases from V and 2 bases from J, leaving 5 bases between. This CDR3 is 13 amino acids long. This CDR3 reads CASSETTGNTIYF. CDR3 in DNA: TGTGCCAGCAGTGAGACTACTGGAAACACCATATATTTT. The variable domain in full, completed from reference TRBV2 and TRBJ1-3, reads EPEVTQTPSHQVTQMGQEVILRCVPISNHLYFYWYRQILGQKVEFLVSFYNNEISEKSEIFDDQFSVERPDGSNFTLKIRSTKLEDSAMYFCASSETTGNTIYFGEGSWLTVV.

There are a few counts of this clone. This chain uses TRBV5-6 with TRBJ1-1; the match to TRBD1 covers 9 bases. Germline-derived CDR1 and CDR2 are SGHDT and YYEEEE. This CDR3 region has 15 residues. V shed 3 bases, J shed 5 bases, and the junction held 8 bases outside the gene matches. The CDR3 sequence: CASSSSGQGWTEAFF. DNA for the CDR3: TGTGCCAGCAGCTCATCGGGACAGGGTTGGACTGAAGCTTTCTTT.

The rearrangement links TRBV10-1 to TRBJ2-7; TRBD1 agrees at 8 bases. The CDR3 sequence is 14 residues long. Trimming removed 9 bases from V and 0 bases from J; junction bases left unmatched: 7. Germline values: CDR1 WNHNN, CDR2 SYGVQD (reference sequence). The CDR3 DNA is TGCGCCAGTTACCGGACAGGGAGCTCCTACGAGCAGTACTTC. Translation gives CASYRTGSSYEQYF.

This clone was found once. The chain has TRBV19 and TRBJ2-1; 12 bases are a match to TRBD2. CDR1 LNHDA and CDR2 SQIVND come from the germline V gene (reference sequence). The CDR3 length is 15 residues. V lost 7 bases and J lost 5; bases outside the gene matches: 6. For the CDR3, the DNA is TGTGCCAGTACTAAACTAGCGGGGGGAGACAATGAGCAGTTCTTC. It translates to CASTKLAGGDNEQFF.

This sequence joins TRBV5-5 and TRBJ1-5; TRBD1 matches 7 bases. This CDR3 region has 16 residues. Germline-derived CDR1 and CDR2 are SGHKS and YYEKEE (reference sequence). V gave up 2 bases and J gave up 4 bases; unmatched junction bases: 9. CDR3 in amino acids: CASSLSGTVSNQPQHF. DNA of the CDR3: TGTGCCAGCAGCTTATCTGGGACAGTCAGTAATCAGCCCCAGCATTTT.